This T cell receptor beta chain was sequenced during a study of blood T cell repertoires in COVID-19. Study at large: Spain, Italy and the United States supplied samples that represented acute and convalescent COVID-19.

Measured with immunoSEQ multiplex PCR; TCRdb has only the in-frame clones, and not every one. Here the sample spans 140,000 or so clones, 76% being singletons. Germline trimming cut 5 bases from V and 4 bases from J; bases unmatched to any gene: 7. This CDR3 spans 14 amino acids. Germline values: CDR1 SGHAT, CDR2 FQNNGV. Material for sequencing was peripheral blood. The sequence derives from a man in his sixties with acute or convalescent COVID-19. The chain carries TRBV11-2 and TRBJ2-7, with TRBD1 identical over 8 bases. DNA for the CDR3: TGTGCCAGCAGCACAGGACAGGGTGGGTACGAGCAGTACTTC. Translated, it gives CASSTGQGGYEQYF.